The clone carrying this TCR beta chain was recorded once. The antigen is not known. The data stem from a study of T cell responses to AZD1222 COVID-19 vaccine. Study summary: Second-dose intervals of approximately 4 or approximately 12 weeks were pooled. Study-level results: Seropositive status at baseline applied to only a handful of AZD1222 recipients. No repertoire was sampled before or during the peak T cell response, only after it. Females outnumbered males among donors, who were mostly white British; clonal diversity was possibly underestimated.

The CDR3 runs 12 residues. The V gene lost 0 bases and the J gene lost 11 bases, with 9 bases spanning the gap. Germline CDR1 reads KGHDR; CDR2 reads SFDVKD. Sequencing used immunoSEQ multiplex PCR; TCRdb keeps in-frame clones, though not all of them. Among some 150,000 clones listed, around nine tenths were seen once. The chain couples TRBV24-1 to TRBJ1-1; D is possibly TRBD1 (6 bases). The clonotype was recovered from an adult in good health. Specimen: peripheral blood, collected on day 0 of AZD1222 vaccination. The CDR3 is CATSDLNRVAFF. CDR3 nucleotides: TGTGCCACCAGTGATTTGAACAGGGTGGCTTTCTTT.